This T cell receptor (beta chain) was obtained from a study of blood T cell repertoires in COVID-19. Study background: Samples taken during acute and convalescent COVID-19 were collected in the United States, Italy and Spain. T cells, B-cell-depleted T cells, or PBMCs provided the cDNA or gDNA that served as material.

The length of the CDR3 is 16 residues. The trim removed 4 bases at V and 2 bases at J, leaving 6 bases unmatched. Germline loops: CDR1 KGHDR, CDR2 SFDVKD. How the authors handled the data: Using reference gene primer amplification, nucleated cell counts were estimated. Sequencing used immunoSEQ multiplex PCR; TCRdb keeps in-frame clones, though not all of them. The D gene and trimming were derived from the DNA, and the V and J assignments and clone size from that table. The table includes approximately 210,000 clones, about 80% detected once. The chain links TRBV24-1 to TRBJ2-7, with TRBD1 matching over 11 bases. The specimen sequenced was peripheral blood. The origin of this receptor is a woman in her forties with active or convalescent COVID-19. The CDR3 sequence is CATSDPGTGGAYEQYF. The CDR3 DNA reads TGTGCCACCAGTGACCCAGGGACAGGGGGAGCCTACGAGCAGTACTTC.